This T cell receptor (beta chain) was captured by sequencing in a study of shared clonotypes between healthy human individuals. CDR1 and CDR2 (germline): LGHNA, YNFKEQ. V was clipped by 1 base and J by 2 bases, with 15 bases between them. The CDR3 is 16 residues long. Only CD45RO-negative cells positively selected for CCR7 counted as naive CD8 cells, so terminally differentiated effector memory CD45RA+ cells were excluded. This table comes from immunoSEQ multiplex PCR, and its TCRdb copy is limited to in-frame clones, with some not included. The profile shows around 2,000,000 clones, around 93% of them singletons.

This chain links TRBV4-2 with TRBJ2-7, with D perhaps matching TRBD1 (5 bases). The TCR was taken from a man aged 18 to 30 in good health. Some clones in this sample may be carry-over from other donors' samples. Sequencing was performed on naive CD8+ T cells from PBMCs. CDR3 protein: CASSQVALAGTYEQYF. DNA of the CDR3: TGTGCCAGCAGCCAAGTCGCTTTGGCAGGGACCTACGAGCAGTACTTC.